These 9 T cell receptor beta chains were all obtained from the same sample, sequenced in a study of T cells after posttransplantation cyclophosphamide. Generated by immunoSEQ multiplex PCR, the TCRdb table keeps only in-frame clones and is missing some. This table holds around 13,000 clones, about 80% found once. Sequences were obtained from memory CD4+ T cells sorted from PBMCs. The origin of the receptors is a man aged 50 to 59 in good health, CMV-negative, and a related stem cell transplant donor.

This chain links TRBV7-9 with TRBJ1-4; 7 positions match TRBD1. The CDR3 extends over 13 amino acids. V lost 6 bases to trimming and J lost 7 bases; unmatched junction nucleotides: 5. Germline V gene data show CDR1 as SEHNR and CDR2 as FQNEAQ (reference sequence). The CDR3 DNA is TGTGCCAGCAGACAGGGGTTTGGTGAAAAACTGTTTTTT. Translation gives CASRQGFGEKLFF.

The chain carries TRBV6-1 and TRBJ2-1; 7 bases line up with TRBD2. V shed 3 bases, J shed 4 bases, and the junction held 6 bases outside the gene matches. The germline V gene encodes CDR1 MNHNS and CDR2 SASEGT. The CDR3 contains 15 residues. DNA of the CDR3: TGTGCCAGCAGTGATACAGCGGGAAATTACAATGAGCAGTTCTTC. This sequence encodes CASSDTAGNYNEQFF.

The CDR3 loop is CAISEDTLSGDEQFF. Here the CDR3 DNA reads TGTGCCATCAGTGAGGACACCCTCTCAGGGGATGAGCAGTTCTTC. J is TRBJ2-1 and V is TRBV10-3; possible D gene TRBD1, 6 bases. The CDR3 is 15 residues long. CDR1 is ENHRY, CDR2 SYGVKD, per germline. Trimming removed 2 bases from V and 8 bases from J, with 16 bases in between.

This chain links TRBV27 with TRBJ2-2; 8 bases are a match to TRBD2. The V gene end was trimmed by 6 bases and the J gene end by 0 bases; junction bases not matched to a gene: 9. Looked up from germline, CDR1 is MNHEY and CDR2 is SMNVEV (reference sequence). The CDR3 is made up of 17 amino acids. Written as DNA, the CDR3 is TGTGCCAGCAGGGTATTCGCGGGGGGAGCGAACACCGGGGAGCTGTTTTTT. Translation gives CASRVFAGGANTGELFF.

The genes are TRBV7-6 and TRBJ2-5; a weak D match, TRBD2 (6 bases). The V and J ends lost 6 bases and 5 bases respectively, with 13 bases between them. This CDR3 region has 13 residues. Per the germline V gene, CDR1 is SGHVS and CDR2 is FNYEAQ. CDR3 sequence (DNA): TGTGCCAGCAGGGGGGGTAAGAAGGAGACCCAGTACTTC. This sequence encodes CASRGGKKETQYF.

V usage is TRBV7-9 and J usage is TRBJ2-7; the match to TRBD2 covers 11 bases. This CDR3 has 17 residues. J lost 0 bases, V lost 6 bases, and 10 bases had no gene match. From germline, CDR1 is SEHNR and CDR2 FQNEAQ (reference sequence). As DNA, the CDR3 is TGTGCCAGCAGACAAGGACGGGGACTAGCGGACTCCTACGAGCAGTACTTC. The encoded protein is CASRQGRGLADSYEQYF.

V is TRBV11-2 and J is TRBJ1-2; 11 bases match TRBD1. The ends lost 1 base at V and 7 bases at J; junction bases unmatched: 8. CDR3 length: 16 amino acids. Germline V gene data show CDR1 as SGHAT and CDR2 as FQNNGV. CDR3 in amino acids: CASSLGVGTGGVGYTF. The CDR3 coding sequence is TGTGCCAGCAGCTTAGGAGTCGGGACAGGGGGAGTTGGCTACACCTTC.

The chain couples TRBV9 to TRBJ2-5; perhaps TRBD1 as D (5 bases). The CDR3 sequence is 16 residues long. Trimming removed 0 bases at V and 7 bases at J, with 19 bases between. CDR1 and CDR2 from the germline V gene are SGDLS and YYNGEE. The DNA for the CDR3 is TGTGCCAGCAGCGTAGCTACTTTCGACAGCCTACCGACCCAGTACTTC. Encoded protein: CASSVATFDSLPTQYF.

Comments on this clone: The junction and the germline gene differ at one end; a read error may be behind it. The chain is built from TRBV5-4 and TRBJ2-2, with D possibly TRBD2 on 5 matching bases. CDR3 length equals 15 residues. Germline V gene sequence: CDR1 SGHNT, CDR2 YYREEE (reference sequence). The CDR3 DNA reads TGTGCCAGCAGCTCGGAGGTAGCGAACCCCGGGGAGCTGTTTTTT. This gives the protein CASSSEVANPGELFF. The full variable domain, completed using reference TRBV5-4 and TRBJ2-2, is ETGVTQSPTHLIKTRGQQVTLRCSSQSGHNTVSWYQQALGQGPQFIFQYYREEENGRGNFPPRFSGLQFPNYSSELNVNALELDDSALYLCASSSEVANPGELFFGEGSRLTVL.